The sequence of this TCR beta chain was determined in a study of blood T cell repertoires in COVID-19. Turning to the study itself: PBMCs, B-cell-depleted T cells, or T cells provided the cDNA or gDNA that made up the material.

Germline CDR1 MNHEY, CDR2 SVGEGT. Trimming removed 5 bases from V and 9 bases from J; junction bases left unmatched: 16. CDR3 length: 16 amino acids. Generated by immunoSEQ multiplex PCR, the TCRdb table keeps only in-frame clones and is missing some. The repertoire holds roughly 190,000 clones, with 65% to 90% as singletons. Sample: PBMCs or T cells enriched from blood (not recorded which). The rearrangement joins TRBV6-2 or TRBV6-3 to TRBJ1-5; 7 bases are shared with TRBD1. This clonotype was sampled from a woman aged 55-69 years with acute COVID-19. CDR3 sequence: CASSTRFTGVIMPQHF. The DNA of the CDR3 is TGTGCCAGCAGTACGCGCTTTACAGGGGTGATTATGCCCCAGCATTTT.